The 8 T cell receptor beta chains in this list originate from one sample, sequenced in a study of cytomegalovirus exposure and HLA in healthy donors. It was with 60 Vbeta and 13 Jbeta primers that the PCR ran. The data were produced by immunoSEQ multiplex PCR, yet TCRdb's version contains in-frame clones alone and is incomplete. Among 120,000 to 150,000 clones listed, 70% to 85% were seen once. Sequencing was done on a sample of PBMCs. The receptors come from a middle-aged woman in good health and CMV-seronegative.

The V and J genes are TRBV7-8 and TRBJ2-5; perhaps TRBD2 as D (5 bases). The V end was cut by 4 bases, the J end by 2 bases, with 17 bases between. This CDR3 has 16 residues. Germline V gene sequence: CDR1 SGHVS, CDR2 FQNEAQ. The CDR3 loop is CASSSDSNHRQETQYF. As DNA, the CDR3 is TGTGCCAGCAGCTCGGACTCAAACCACCGACAAGAGACCCAGTACTTC. The complete variable domain, with remaining parts taken from reference TRBV7-8 and TRBJ2-5, reads GAGVSQSPRYKVAKRGQDVALRCDPISGHVSLFWYQQALGQGPEFLTYFQNEAQLDKSGLPSDRFFAERPEGSVSTLKIQRTQQEDSAVYLCASSSDSNHRQETQYFGPGTRLLVL.

The V and J genes are TRBV29-1 and TRBJ2-7; the match to TRBD2 covers 9 bases. This CDR3 has 12 amino acids. Trimming took 6 bases from V and 7 from J; bases not matched to a gene: 7. The germline gives CDR1 SQVTM, CDR2 ANQGSEA. This CDR3 reads CSVALAGVEQYF. As DNA, the CDR3 is TGCAGCGTCGCCTTAGCGGGAGTTGAGCAGTACTTC.

The chain recombines TRBV4-3 with TRBJ2-1; 10 bases are a match to TRBD2. This CDR3 comprises 15 residues. Germline V gene data show CDR1 as LGHNA and CDR2 as YSLEER. J gave up 10 bases and V 4 bases, and 10 bases lay outside the gene matches. CDR3 loop: CASSPGFLAGVEQFF. CDR3 coding DNA: TGCGCCAGCAGCCCCGGGTTTCTAGCGGGAGTGGAGCAGTTCTTC.

The V and J genes are TRBV9 and TRBJ2-1; maybe TRBD1 (5 bases). The CDR3 loop spans 14 amino acids. The germline V gene encodes CDR1 SGDLS and CDR2 YYNGEE. Trimming removed 0 bases from V and 5 bases from J, with 9 bases in between. The CDR3 sequence is CASSVASRDNEQFF. Here the CDR3 DNA reads TGTGCCAGCAGCGTAGCGTCCAGGGACAATGAGCAGTTCTTC. The full variable domain, in which reference TRBV9 and TRBJ2-1 provide the parts outside the CDR3, is DSGVTQTPKHLITATGQRVTLRCSPRSGDLSVYWYQQSLDQGLQFLIQYYNGEERAKGNILERFSAQQFPDLHSELNLSSLELGDSALYFCASSVASRDNEQFFGPGTRLTVL.

The chain combines TRBV27 with TRBJ2-7; D is possibly TRBD2 (6 bases). Trimming took 5 bases from V and 2 from J, leaving 10 bases between them. In germline, CDR1 is MNHEY, CDR2 SMNVEV (reference sequence). CDR3 size: 13 residues. This CDR3 reads CASSNPGAYEQYF. In DNA, the CDR3 is TGTGCCAGCAGTAACCCGGGAGCCTACGAGCAGTACTTC.

The chain has TRBV9 and TRBJ2-5, with 8 nucleotides matching TRBD1. CDR3 length: 15 amino acids. Trimming took 0 bases from V and 5 from J; bases not matched to a gene: 6. Germline CDR1 SGDLS, CDR2 YYNGEE. CDR3 in DNA: TGTGCCAGCAGCGTAGTTCAGGGGGCGCGGGAGACCCAGTACTTC. Amino acid sequence: CASSVVQGARETQYF.

This chain connects TRBV10-3 to TRBJ2-7; 8 bases are a match to TRBD1. Germline V gene data show CDR1 as ENHRY and CDR2 as SYGVKD. J was trimmed by 0 bases and V by 5 bases; bases with no gene match: 3. The CDR3 loop spans 14 amino acids. The CDR3 is CAISRGQDSYEQYF. The CDR3 coding sequence is TGTGCCATCAGTAGGGGACAGGACTCCTACGAGCAGTACTTC.

This clone was counted a few times. The J gene is TRBJ2-7, the V gene TRBV5-6; D is unresolved. Trimming cost V 4 bases and J 3 bases, with 11 bases left between them. Germline values: CDR1 SGHDT, CDR2 YYEEEE. The CDR3 consists of 13 residues. The CDR3 loop is CASSPVFRYEQYF. The CDR3 DNA reads as TGTGCCAGCAGCCCCGTCTTCCGCTACGAGCAGTACTTC.